This T cell receptor beta chain was captured by sequencing in a study of vaccination and CD4 T cells after COVID-19. About the research overall: Drawing of post-COVID samples took place a median about 94 days after diagnosis (range 35 to 161). Researchers took samples from a few convalescent patients on day 14 and on days 161 to 241 after vaccination. General observations from the study: Spike mono-reactivity was found in 304 of the 307 vaccine-specific clones identified in convalescent patients. Convalescent patients displayed a median around 86% of reactive clones emerging only post-vaccination.

TCRdb re-called the PCR reads through MiXCR, storing one row per CDR3 protein. This table holds about 36,000 distinct CDR3 sequences, 35% to 40% found once. The germline V gene encodes CDR1 MDHEN and CDR2 SYDVKM. The V gene lost 8 bases and the J gene lost 0 bases, with 17 bases spanning the gap. The CDR3 has 16 amino acids. Remarks on this clonotype: What it binds is unknown.

The time point denotes: late sampling 161 to 241 days after vaccination in a few convalescent patients. The rearrangement uses TRBV28 and TRBJ2-1; D is ambiguous. This TCR was recovered from a human donor who had recovered from COVID-19. Specimen: CD4+ T cells from blood, collected about 7 months after SARS-CoV-2 vaccination. CDR3 nucleotides: TGTGCCAGCGCCCGTTGGGCCTCATCCTCCTACAATGAGCAGTTCTTC. Protein product: CASARWASSSYNEQFF. The complete variable domain, with remaining parts taken from reference TRBV28 and TRBJ2-1, reads DVKVTQSSRYLVKRTGEKVFLECVQDMDHENMFWYRQDPGLGLRLIYFSYDVKMKEKGDIPEGYSVSREKKERFSLILESASTNQTSMYLCASARWASSSYNEQFFGPGTRLTVL.